This T cell receptor beta chain was identified during a study of T cells in Graves' hyperthyroidism and ophthalmopathy (dated by TCRdb to the late 2010s). As for the study more broadly: A discovery cohort of about 95 patients, about 43 with Graves' ophthalmopathy and about 58 with stable Graves' hyperthyroidism, was used to find distinguishing TCR V-J signatures. Prospective prediction of ophthalmopathy was tested in an independent validation cohort of some 19 hyperthyroidism patients and 17 patients who later progressed to ophthalmopathy. The 100 or so discovery patients were randomly divided into training and test sets at a 7:3 ratio. In several Graves' hyperthyroidism patients, the study also compared T-cell repertoires from thyroid tissue with T-cell repertoires from blood. After sampling, hyperthyroidism patients received methimazole starting at 30 mg daily, and ophthalmopathy patients received high-dose intravenous methylprednisolone. The paper describes TCR Vbeta CDR3 sequencing of more than 120 peripheral blood samples, made up of some 40 ophthalmopathy patients, over 70 hyperthyroidism patients and 17 progressor patients. What the study reported, not specific to this receptor: No statistical method was used to set the sample size in advance, and investigators knew the group allocation. Most expanded thyroid clonotypes (frequency above 0.001) were also detected in blood, suggesting blood repertoires may reflect thyroid immune responses. In validation, progression to ophthalmopathy was predicted by the model with 70.59% sensitivity and 72.22% specificity, a median of roughly six months before onset. A 13 V-J signature model separated ophthalmopathy from stable hyperthyroidism, with nearly 90% sensitivity and roughly 82% specificity in cross-validation and 80%/75% in testing.

The TCR beta CDR3 regions were amplified from RNA transcripts. The first round of RT-PCR for the TCR CDR3 was performed with the HTBI primer set and the Qiagen OneStep RT-PCR kit. Libraries were constructed in a second round of multiplex PCR, after which size selection and purification were performed. Paired-end sequencing of the libraries was performed with 100 bp reads on an Illumina HiSeq2000. Concerning the study's data processing: Raw data were processed with SOAPnuke, discarding reads with adapters, uncalled bases, mean Phred below 15, or no exact constant-primer or identifier match. COPE v1.2.5 was used to merge high-quality paired reads, and clonotypes were defined as unique nucleotide sequences. Clonotypes were aligned to IMGT TRBV, TRBD and TRBJ reference segments using MiTCR v1.1. The analysis was restricted to V-J combinations with a frequency above 0.0001, which together covered just over 99% of the repertoires. A TCS score was defined as the ratio between F50 (clonal expansion) and ExV (chaos), using BLOSUM62-based TCRdist between CDR3 peptides within each V-J. Welch's t-statistics and random forest reduced roughly 500 V-J features to 13, which were used in a naive Bayes classifier (R e1071). The Morisita-Horn index was used to measure how similar the thyroid and blood repertoires were. Starting from the raw public reads, TCRdb applied fastp trimming at Q25, assembled clones with MiXCR and retained in-frame beta chains. Each entry merges the rows of one CDR3 protein and shows their most common DNA and genes. It is TCRdb's table, rather than the study itself, that gives the V and J calls and clone size. This sample is represented by 480,000 or so distinct CDR3 sequences; around 50% of them were singletons. About two fifths of the sample is held by the ten biggest clonotypes.

Relative to germline, V is 0 bases shorter and J is 3 bases shorter, with 11 bases between their ends. The germline V gene provides CDR1 MNHNS and CDR2 SASEGT. The CDR3 runs 15 residues from the cysteine to the phenylalanine. The CDR3 DNA has 45 bases and is translated from base 1. This clonotype was observed at least ten times. The specificity of this receptor is unknown. The input lacks base qualities; no much larger clone sits a single base away. Patients with uncontrolled infections, other autoimmune diseases, pregnancy or lactation were excluded. Diagnoses relied on clinical symptoms, serum thyroxine and TRAb, thyroid ultrasound and orbital computed tomography. Trizol reagent was used to extract total RNA, and RNA quality was then checked on an Agilent 2100 Bioanalyzer.

Source material: peripheral blood or thyroid tissue (not recorded which). The chain joins TRBV6-1 to TRBJ1-1; a weak D assignment points to TRBD1 (5 bases agree). This TCR was sampled from an adult woman with Graves' disease, either hyperthyroidism or ophthalmopathy (not recorded which). CDR3 region: CASSEAGQGDTEAFF. The DNA sequence is given as TGTGCCAGCAGTGAAGCGGGTCAGGGTGACACTGAAGCTTTCTTT.